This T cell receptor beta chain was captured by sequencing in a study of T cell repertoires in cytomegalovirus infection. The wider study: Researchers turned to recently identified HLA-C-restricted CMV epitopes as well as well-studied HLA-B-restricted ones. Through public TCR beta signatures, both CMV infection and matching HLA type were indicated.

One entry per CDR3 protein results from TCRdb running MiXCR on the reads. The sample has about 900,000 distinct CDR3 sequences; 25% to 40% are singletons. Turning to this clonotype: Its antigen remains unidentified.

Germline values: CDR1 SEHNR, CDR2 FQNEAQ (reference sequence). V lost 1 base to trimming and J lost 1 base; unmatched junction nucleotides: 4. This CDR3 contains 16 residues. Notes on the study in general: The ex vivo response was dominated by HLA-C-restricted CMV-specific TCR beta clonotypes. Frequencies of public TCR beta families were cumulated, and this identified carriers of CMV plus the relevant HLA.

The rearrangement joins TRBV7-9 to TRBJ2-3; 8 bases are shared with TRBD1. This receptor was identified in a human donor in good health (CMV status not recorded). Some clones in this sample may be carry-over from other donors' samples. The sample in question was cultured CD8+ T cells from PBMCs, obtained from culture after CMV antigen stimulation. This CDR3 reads CASSLESQGGTDTQYF. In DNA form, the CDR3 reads TGTGCCAGCAGCTTAGAGTCACAGGGGGGCACAGATACGCAGTATTTT.